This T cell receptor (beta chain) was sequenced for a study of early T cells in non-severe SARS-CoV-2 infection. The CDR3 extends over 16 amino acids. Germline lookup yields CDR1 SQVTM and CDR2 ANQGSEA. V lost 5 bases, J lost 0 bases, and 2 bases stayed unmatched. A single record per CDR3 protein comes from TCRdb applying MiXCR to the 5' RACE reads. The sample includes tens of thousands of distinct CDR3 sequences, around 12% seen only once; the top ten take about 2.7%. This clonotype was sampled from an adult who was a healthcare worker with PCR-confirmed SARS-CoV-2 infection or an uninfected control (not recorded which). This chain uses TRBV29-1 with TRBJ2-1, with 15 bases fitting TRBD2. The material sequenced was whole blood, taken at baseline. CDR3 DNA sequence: TGCAGCGTTTGGACTAGCGGGAGGGGCTCCTACAATGAGCAGTTCTTC. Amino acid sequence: CSVWTSGRGSYNEQFF.